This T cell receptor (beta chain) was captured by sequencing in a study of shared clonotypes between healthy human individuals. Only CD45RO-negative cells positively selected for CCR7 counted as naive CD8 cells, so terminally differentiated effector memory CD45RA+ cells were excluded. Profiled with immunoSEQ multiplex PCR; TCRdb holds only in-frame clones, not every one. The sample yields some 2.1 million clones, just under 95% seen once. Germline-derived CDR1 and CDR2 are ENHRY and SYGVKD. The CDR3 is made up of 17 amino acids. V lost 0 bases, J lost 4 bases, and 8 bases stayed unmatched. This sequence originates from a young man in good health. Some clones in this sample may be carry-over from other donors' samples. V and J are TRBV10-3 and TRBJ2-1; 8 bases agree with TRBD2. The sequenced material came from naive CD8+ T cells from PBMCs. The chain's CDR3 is CAISESTGREAYNEQFF. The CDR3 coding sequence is TGTGCCATCAGTGAGTCGACCGGGCGGGAGGCATACAATGAGCAGTTCTTC.